The present entry profiles one T cell receptor beta chain with its context. Its antigen remains unidentified. Since it is a stray read in a library aimed at alpha chains, this beta chain has a size that is not meaningful. This specimen belongs to a study of spatial heterogeneity in lung cancer. Study context: The study consistently detected more beta-chain than alpha-chain sequences. Within tumor regions, the number of TCR transcripts tracked closely with a T cell module score obtained from matched bulk RNA-seq.

Time point here: sample taken at primary tumor resection. Whole RNA from tumor, nontumor lung or frozen PBMC was sequenced unsorted. V was trimmed by 2 bases and J by 4 bases, leaving 11 bases between them. The germline V gene encodes CDR1 SGHVS and CDR2 FNYEAQ. The CDR3 sequence is 14 residues long. TCRdb fed the 5' RACE reads into MiXCR, producing one record per CDR3 protein. The sample contains over a thousand distinct CDR3 sequences, approximately 15% of which appear only once. General observations from the study: Nonsynonymous mutations, ubiquitous and regional, were tracked respectively by counts of ubiquitous and regional expanded TCRs. Tumoral mutation counts were tracked by counts of expanded intratumoral alpha and beta TCRs.

The chain employs TRBV7-6 and TRBJ2-5, with D perhaps given as TRBD1 or TRBD2 (6 bases each). The sequences come from lung tumor tissue, collected at surgery. The sequence was collected from a male donor with early-stage non-small cell lung cancer. The CDR3 sequence is CASSLLGGRETQYF. CDR3 in DNA: TGTGCCAGCAGCTTACTTGGGGGGCGAGAGACCCAGTACTTC.